The clone carrying this T cell receptor beta chain was found a few times. Its antigen remains unidentified. This entry belongs to a study of vaccination and CD4 T cells after COVID-19. Across the study: Cultures acting as controls obtained a CEFX pool, an HIV-1 Nef pool, or no peptide.

The study, taken as a whole, reports: It was observed that, in convalescent patients, a median about 83% of reactive clones arose only post-vaccination.

The study sequenced cultured CD4+ T cell DNA using the Oncomine TCR Beta short-read assay. DNA came from CD4+ T cells after culture. TCRdb fed the PCR reads into MiXCR, producing one record per CDR3 protein. In the table there are about 20,000 distinct CDR3 sequences, around 37% of which are singletons. V was clipped by 0 bases and J by 7 bases, with 10 bases between them. Germline loops: CDR1 DFQATT, CDR2 SNEGSKA (reference sequence). The CDR3 spans 13 residues. Time point: late sampling 161 to 241 days after vaccination in three convalescent patients. Sample treatment: approximately nine-day PBMC culture with coronavirus spike peptide pools or control peptides (ViraFEST assay). Antigen-specific T cells were expanded with peptide pools by ViraFEST, and TCRs were then sequenced.

The sample consisted of CD4+ T cells from blood, cultured in vitro, taken about 7 months after SARS-CoV-2 vaccination. The chain has TRBV20-1 and TRBJ2-1; D unclear. This clonotype was obtained from a human donor who had recovered from COVID-19. The CDR3 loop is CSARDRRANEQFF. Here the CDR3 DNA reads TGCAGTGCTAGAGATCGGAGAGCGAATGAGCAGTTCTTC.